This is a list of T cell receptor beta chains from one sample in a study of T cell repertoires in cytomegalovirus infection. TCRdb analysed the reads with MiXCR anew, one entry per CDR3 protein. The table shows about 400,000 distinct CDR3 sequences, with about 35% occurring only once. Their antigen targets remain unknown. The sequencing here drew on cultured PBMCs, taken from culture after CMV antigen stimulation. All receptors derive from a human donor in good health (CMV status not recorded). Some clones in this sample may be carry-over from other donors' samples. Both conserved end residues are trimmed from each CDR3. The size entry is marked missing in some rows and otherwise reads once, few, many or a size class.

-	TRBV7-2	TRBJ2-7	VSSLGMGEQY
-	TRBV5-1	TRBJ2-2	ASSLIQLRGAGELF
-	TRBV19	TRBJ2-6	ASSIRANSGANVLT
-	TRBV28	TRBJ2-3	ASGRATDTQY
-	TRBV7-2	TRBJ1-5	ASSVTGGQPQH
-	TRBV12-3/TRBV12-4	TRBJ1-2	ASRSRESRGYT
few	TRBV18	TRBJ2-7	ASSPPGQWEQY
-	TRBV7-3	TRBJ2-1	ASSLSRDNEQF
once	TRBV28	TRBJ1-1	ASNTGVYTEAF
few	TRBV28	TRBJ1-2	ASRVPGTDYGYT
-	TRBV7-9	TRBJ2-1	ASSLSGKSYNEQF
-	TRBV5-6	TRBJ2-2	ASSLSLSGELF
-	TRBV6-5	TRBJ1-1	ASSYSKGAEAF
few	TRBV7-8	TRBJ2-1	ASSPSAVSSYNEQF
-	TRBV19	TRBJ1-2	ASSIDRASSNYGYT
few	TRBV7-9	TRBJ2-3	ASSPQVNTQY
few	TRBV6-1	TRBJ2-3	ASSEAPARRQY
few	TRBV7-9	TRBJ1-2	ASSLRTGGYGYT
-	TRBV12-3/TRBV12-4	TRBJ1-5	ASSWTGQPQH
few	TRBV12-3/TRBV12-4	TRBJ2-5	ASSLQMTERQETQY
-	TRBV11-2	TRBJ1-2	ASSFHWSYGYT
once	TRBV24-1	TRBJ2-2	ATSGSANTGELF
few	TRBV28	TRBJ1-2	ASSLVEFGYT
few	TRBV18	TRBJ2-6	ASSPGFFSGANVLT
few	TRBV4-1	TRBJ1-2	ASSQEELVSSGGT
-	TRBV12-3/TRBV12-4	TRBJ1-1	ASSLGGAGTEAF
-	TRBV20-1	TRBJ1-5	SAKTGYSNQPQH
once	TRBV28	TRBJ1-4	ASSRGDNNEKLF
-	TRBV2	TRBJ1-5	ASSVTGRNQPQH
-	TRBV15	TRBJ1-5	ATSRDSGRYQPQH
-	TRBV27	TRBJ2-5	ASSLSAAELQETQY
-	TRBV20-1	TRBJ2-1	SAPGLAGVWGSYNEQF
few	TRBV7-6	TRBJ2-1	ASSPHPSSEQF
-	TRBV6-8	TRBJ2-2	ASSYVGGRNTGELF
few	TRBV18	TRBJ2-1	ASSLGLAGHNEQF
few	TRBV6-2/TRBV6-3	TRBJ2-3	ASSYSPLTSGRTTDTQY
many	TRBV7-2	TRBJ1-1	ASSVPTVNTEAF
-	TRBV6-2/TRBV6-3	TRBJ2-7	ASTPRGTSGDEQY
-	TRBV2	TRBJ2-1	ASSEYLAGGTDEQF
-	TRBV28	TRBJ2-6	ASRLAWGAGFNVLT
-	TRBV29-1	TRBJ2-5	SGGEDQETQY
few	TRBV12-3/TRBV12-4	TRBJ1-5	ASSAGNQPQH
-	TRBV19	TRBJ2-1	ASSTKDLAGGPLEQF
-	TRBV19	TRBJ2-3	ASSTGGRALIVTDTQY
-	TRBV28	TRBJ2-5	ASSQGQTRETQY
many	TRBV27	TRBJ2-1	ASSPRTSGSGNEQF